This passage covers 24 T cell receptor beta chains from one sample sequenced in a study of vaccination effects on CD4 cells after COVID-19 (dated by TCRdb to 2022 to 2024). Their antigen targets remain unknown. In the ViraFEST assay, PBMC were stimulated with viral peptide pools, and TCR sequencing was then used to find antigen-specific CD4+ T cell clonotypes based on their expansion. After roughly 11 days of culture, CD4+ T cells were isolated with the EasySep CD4+ T cell isolation kit. None of the healthy vaccine recipients had a prior SARS-CoV-2 infection, which was confirmed by nucleocapsid antibody tests that came back negative both before and after vaccination. The method was the immunoSEQ multiplex PCR assay. TCRdb's version of the immuneACCESS table is confined to in-frame rearrangements and falls short of the full clone set. An unresolved V gene accounts for under half of the shortfall where checked; the remainder is of unknown origin. This sample is represented by 78,000 or so clones; about 79% of them were singletons. The ten top clones hold roughly a tenth of the sample.

Source: CD4+ T cells from PBMCs cultured with SARS-CoV-2 spike peptides, taken before COVID-19 vaccination. What the cell subset or site label conveys for this sample: SARS-CoV-2 spike overlapping peptide pool stimulation. The origin of the receptors is a human donor who received a COVID-19 vaccine.

The rearrangement links TRBV5-5 to TRBJ1-5; possibly TRBD1 for D (5 bases). The CDR3 consists of 14 residues. V lost 4 bases, J lost 1 base, and 9 bases lay in between. Per germline, CDR1 SGHKS and CDR2 YYEKEE (reference sequence). The CDR3 bases are TGTGCCAGCAGCCGAGACAGCAGCAATCAGCCCCAGCATTTT. Translating it yields CASSRDSSNQPQHF.

The V call is TRBV7-2, the J call TRBJ2-2; D is possibly TRBD1 or TRBD2 (5 bases each). Germline V gene data show CDR1 as SGHTA and CDR2 as FQGNSA. The ends were cut back, 2 bases at V and 0 bases at J, with 10 bases in the middle. This CDR3 is 16 amino acids long. The chain's CDR3 is CASSLMGVANTGELFF. CDR3 sequence (DNA): TGTGCCAGCAGCTTAATGGGGGTCGCGAACACCGGGGAGCTGTTTTTT. Together with reference TRBV7-2 and TRBJ2-2, the CDR3 gives the full variable domain: GAGVSQSPSNKVTEKGKDVELRCDPISGHTALYWYRQSLGQGLEFLIYFQGNSAPDKSGLPSDRFSAERTGGSVSTLTIQRTQQEDSAVYLCASSLMGVANTGELFFGEGSRLTVL.

J is TRBJ2-3 and V is TRBV24-1, with D perhaps TRBD1 (6 bases). The CDR3 is 15 residues long. V was cut by 4 bases and J by 4 bases, with 14 bases left in between. Germline V lookup: CDR1 KGHDR, CDR2 SFDVKD. CDR3 amino acids: CATSDARGFSDTQYF. The CDR3 bases are TGTGCCACCAGTGACGCCAGGGGCTTCTCAGATACGCAGTATTTT.

The V call is TRBV11-2, the J call TRBJ1-3; the D gene is possibly TRBD1 (5 bases). Trimming left V 5 bases short and J 0 bases short, with 14 bases between. The length of the CDR3 is 16 residues. The germline V gene has CDR1 SGHAT and CDR2 FQNNGV. The CDR3 sequence: CASSIGTLSSGNTIYF. The DNA for the CDR3 is TGTGCCAGCAGCATTGGGACCTTGAGCTCTGGAAACACCATATATTTT.

The chain uses TRBV24-1 and TRBJ1-5, with TRBD1 as a possible D gene (6 bases). This CDR3 comprises 17 residues. The ends were cut back, 1 base at V and 0 bases at J, with 12 bases in the middle. Germline V gene data show CDR1 as KGHDR and CDR2 as SFDVKD. Written as DNA, the CDR3 is TGTGCCACCAGTGATTTCTCTAACAGGGTTAGCAATCAGCCCCAGCATTTT. It is translated as CATSDFSNRVSNQPQHF.

A single count supports this clone. V is TRBV29-1 and J is TRBJ2-2; TRBD2 agrees at 10 bases. CDR3 size: 14 residues. CDR1 and CDR2 from the germline V gene are SQVTM and ANQGSEA. V lost 7 bases to trimming and J lost 2 bases; unmatched junction nucleotides: 4. CDR3 amino acids: CSALAGGNTGELFF. The CDR3 DNA is TGCAGCGCTTTAGCGGGGGGAAACACCGGGGAGCTGTTTTTT.

The chain combines TRBV24-1 with TRBJ2-7; weak D call: TRBD2 (6 bases). This CDR3 comprises 15 residues. Germline CDR1 and CDR2: KGHDR and SFDVKD. Trimming removed 1 base at V and 3 bases at J, with 12 bases between. The CDR3 nucleotides are TGTGCCACCAGTGATTTATACCCGGAGGGCTACGAGCAGTACGTC. Its translation: CATSDLYPEGYEQYV.

The genes are TRBV30 and TRBJ2-2, with 8 bases fitting TRBD2. V lost 4 bases to trimming and J lost 7 bases; unmatched junction nucleotides: 11. This CDR3 has 15 amino acids. Germline V CDR1 and CDR2: GTSNPN, SVGIG (reference sequence). CDR3 sequence reads: CAWTAGRGLIGELFF. CDR3 DNA: TGTGCCTGGACTGCCGGGAGGGGCCTGATCGGGGAGCTGTTTTTT.

The chain couples TRBV18 to TRBJ2-3; maybe TRBD2 (5 bases). Trimming stripped 3 bases from V and 3 bases from J, with 7 bases between. The V gene's germline CDR1 is KGHSH and CDR2 LQKENI. The CDR3 covers 13 residues. CDR3 sequence (DNA): TGTGCCAGCTCACCTCGGACTACAGATACGCAGTATTTT. Translating gives CASSPRTTDTQYF.

The sample holds a few counts of this clone. V gene TRBV7-9 combines with J gene TRBJ1-2; weak D call: TRBD1 (5 bases). V lost 3 bases and J lost 8, with 13 bases in between. CDR1 SEHNR and CDR2 FQNEAQ come from the germline V gene (reference sequence). The CDR3 extends over 13 amino acids. The CDR3 bases are TGTGCCAGCAGCTTGGACACCTATATAGGCTACACCTTC. It encodes CASSLDTYIGYTF.

The V gene is TRBV5-1, the J gene TRBJ2-5, with 10 bases that match TRBD1. CDR3 length: 15 residues. V was clipped by 0 bases and J by 4 bases; unmatched bases: 3. CDR1 is SGHRS and CDR2 is YFSETQ in the germline V gene. Here the CDR3 DNA reads TGCGCCAGCAGCTTGGGACAGGGGGCGGGAGAGACCCAGTACTTC. This encodes CASSLGQGAGETQYF.

V usage is TRBV27 and J usage is TRBJ1-5; the D is unclear. Trimming shortened V by 5 bases and J by 3 bases, and 11 bases separated the two germline ends. Germline CDR1 is MNHEY and CDR2 is SMNVEV (reference sequence). CDR3 length: 14 residues. For the CDR3, the DNA is TGTGCCAGCAGTCCCCGTTTTGACAATCAGCCCCAGCATTTT. This gives the protein CASSPRFDNQPQHF.

The chain uses TRBV18 and TRBJ2-7; a possible D gene is TRBD1 (6 bases). With 4 bases removed from V and 2 bases from J, the gap between germline ends came to 9 bases. Germline values: CDR1 KGHSH, CDR2 LQKENI. This CDR3 spans 13 amino acids. CDR3 loop: CASSLPGAYEQYV. CDR3 DNA: TGTGCCAGCTCACTGCCAGGGGCCTACGAGCAGTACGTC.

As concerns this clone: The sample carries other DNA sequences with the same CDR3. The J gene is TRBJ1-5, the V gene TRBV7-2, with D perhaps TRBD1 (5 bases). V gave up 5 bases and J gave up 4 bases, with 12 bases separating them. The germline V gene encodes CDR1 SGHTA and CDR2 FQGNSA. The length of the CDR3 is 14 residues. The CDR3 protein is CASSLGGGNQPQHF. DNA of the CDR3: TGTGCCAGCAGCCTCGGGGGGGGGAATCAGCCCCAGCATTTT. Filled out from reference TRBV7-2 and TRBJ1-5, the complete variable domain reads GAGVSQSPSNKVTEKGKDVELRCDPISGHTALYWYRQSLGQGLEFLIYFQGNSAPDKSGLPSDRFSAERTGGSVSTLTIQRTQQEDSAVYLCASSLGGGNQPQHFGDGTRLSIL.

This clone turned up a few times. The chain couples TRBV12-3 or TRBV12-4 to TRBJ1-2, with D hard to call. V shed 6 bases and J shed 2 bases, with 7 bases lying between them. This CDR3 region has 12 residues. The CDR3 DNA is TGTGCCAGCAGAAGGTCCAACTATGGCTACACCTTC. This encodes CASRRSNYGYTF.

The V call is TRBV7-9, the J call TRBJ1-6; 8 bases are a match to TRBD1. CDR1 is SEHNR and CDR2 is FQNEAQ in the germline V gene (reference sequence). The trim removed 1 base at V and 6 bases at J, leaving 2 bases unmatched. The CDR3 spans 15 residues. The CDR3 loop is CASSLGGQGNSPLHF. CDR3 nucleotides: TGTGCCAGCAGCTTAGGAGGACAGGGTAATTCACCCCTCCACTTT. Drawing the rest from reference TRBV7-9 and TRBJ1-6, the complete variable domain is DTGVSQNPRHKITKRGQNVTFRCDPISEHNRLYWYRQTLGQGPEFLTYFQNEAQLEKSRLLSDRFSAERPKGSFSTLEIQRTEQGDSAMYLCASSLGGQGNSPLHFGNGTRLTVT.

The CDR3 sequence is CASSPQAQTPSPLHF. DNA for the CDR3: TGTGCCAGCTCACCACAAGCCCAAACCCCATCACCCCTCCACTTT. V and J are TRBV18 and TRBJ1-6; D remains unclear. Germline CDR1 and CDR2: KGHSH and LQKENI. Between the trimmed V and J ends, which lost 1 base and 10 bases, there was a span of 14 bases. The CDR3 length is 15 residues.

The rearrangement links TRBV14 to TRBJ1-2; weak D call: TRBD1 (5 bases). CDR3 size: 15 residues. Germline V lookup: CDR1 SGHDN, CDR2 FVKESK. Trimming took 1 base from V and 4 from J, leaving 13 bases between them. Written as DNA, the CDR3 is TGTGCCAGCAGCCAAGGATCAGGGCTTGGCTATGGCTACACCTTC. This translates into CASSQGSGLGYGYTF.

There are a few counts of this clone. This chain uses TRBV5-1 with TRBJ1-5; D might be TRBD1 (5 bases). The CDR3 runs 16 residues. Germline V gene data show CDR1 as SGHRS and CDR2 as YFSETQ. The V gene lost 0 bases and the J gene lost 1 base, with 11 bases spanning the gap. The CDR3 here is CASSLGLRDSNQPQHF. The CDR3 nucleotides read TGCGCCAGCAGCTTGGGACTCCGGGACAGCAATCAGCCCCAGCATTTT.

This clone showed up just once. This chain uses TRBV6-6 with TRBJ1-5; TRBD1 agrees at 7 bases. This CDR3 spans 17 amino acids. Per the germline V gene, CDR1 is MNHNY and CDR2 is SVGAGI (reference sequence). Trimming took 5 bases from V and 1 from J; bases not matched to a gene: 11. The CDR3, as DNA: TGTGCCAGCAGTCCCTCGACAGGGCTACGCAGCAATCAGCCCCAGCATTTT. Translated: CASSPSTGLRSNQPQHF.

In DNA form, the CDR3 reads TGTGCCAGCAGAGGCAATGAGCAGTTCTTC. This sequence encodes CASRGNEQFF. The J gene is TRBJ2-1, the V gene TRBV7-9; D unresolved. This CDR3 is built from 10 residues. V gave up 6 bases and J gave up 6 bases, with 3 bases separating them. CDR1 is SEHNR, CDR2 FQNEAQ, per germline (reference sequence).

This chain uses TRBV9 with TRBJ2-5, with 11 bases lining up with TRBD1. Germline V CDR1 and CDR2: SGDLS, YYNGEE. The CDR3 loop spans 15 amino acids. V gave up 2 bases and J gave up 4 bases; unmatched junction bases: 4. The CDR3 loop reads CASSVRGTGGETQYF. The CDR3 DNA reads TGTGCCAGCAGCGTTAGGGGGACAGGGGGAGAGACCCAGTACTTC.

V and J are TRBV7-8 and TRBJ2-5; 10 bases fit TRBD1. Germline CDR1 SGHVS, CDR2 FQNEAQ. The CDR3 spans 16 residues. V was clipped by 4 bases and J by 4 bases; unmatched bases: 9. This CDR3 is CASSSNRDRGGETQYF. As DNA, the CDR3 is TGTGCCAGCAGCTCGAACCGGGACAGGGGAGGAGAGACCCAGTACTTC. The full variable domain, in which reference TRBV7-8 and TRBJ2-5 provide the parts outside the CDR3, is GAGVSQSPRYKVAKRGQDVALRCDPISGHVSLFWYQQALGQGPEFLTYFQNEAQLDKSGLPSDRFFAERPEGSVSTLKIQRTQQEDSAVYLCASSSNRDRGGETQYFGPGTRLLVL.

This clone was observed a few times. The J gene is TRBJ1-1, the V gene TRBV3-1 (or the pseudogene TRBV3-2); the match to TRBD1 covers 7 bases. V gave up 1 base and J gave up 1 base; unmatched junction bases: 3. Germline CDR1 LGHDT, CDR2 YNNKEL (reference sequence). The length of the CDR3 is 15 residues. The CDR3 is CASSQGGGGNTEAFF. CDR3 coding DNA: TGTGCCAGCAGCCAAGGAGGGGGCGGGAACACTGAAGCTTTCTTT.